The clone carrying this T cell receptor beta chain appeared a few times. Its antigen is not known. It was through 5'RACE template switching that TCR cDNA was made, with a universal primer site and UMIs added. TCRdb analysed the 5' RACE reads with MiXCR anew, one entry per CDR3 protein. This sample has some 390,000 distinct CDR3 sequences, with approximately 5.7% found just once. V shed 1 base and J 1 base; nucleotides not matched to a gene: 7. The germline V gene has CDR1 SGHRS and CDR2 YFSETQ. This CDR3 region has 18 residues. The data stem from a study of T cells after yellow fever vaccination. Overall study: The authors prepared low-cell-number fractions using SMART-Seq v4 Ultra Low Input.

Study-wide findings and caveats: One caveat is that FACS-sorted repertoires could contain abundant clonotypes contaminating from the bulk population. Clones that expanded after primary vaccination mostly reappeared after the booster (roughly 96% CD4, around 87% CD8).

V gene TRBV5-1 combines with J gene TRBJ2-3, with 12 bases aligning to TRBD2. This specimen was PBMCs, taken 5 days after the yellow fever booster vaccination. The source of this sequence is a man aged 30 to 45 who received the YFV17D yellow fever vaccine. The CDR3 loop is CASSLPSASGGGTDTQYF. For the CDR3, the DNA is TGCGCCAGCAGCTTGCCCTCGGCTAGCGGGGGGGGCACAGATACGCAGTATTTT.